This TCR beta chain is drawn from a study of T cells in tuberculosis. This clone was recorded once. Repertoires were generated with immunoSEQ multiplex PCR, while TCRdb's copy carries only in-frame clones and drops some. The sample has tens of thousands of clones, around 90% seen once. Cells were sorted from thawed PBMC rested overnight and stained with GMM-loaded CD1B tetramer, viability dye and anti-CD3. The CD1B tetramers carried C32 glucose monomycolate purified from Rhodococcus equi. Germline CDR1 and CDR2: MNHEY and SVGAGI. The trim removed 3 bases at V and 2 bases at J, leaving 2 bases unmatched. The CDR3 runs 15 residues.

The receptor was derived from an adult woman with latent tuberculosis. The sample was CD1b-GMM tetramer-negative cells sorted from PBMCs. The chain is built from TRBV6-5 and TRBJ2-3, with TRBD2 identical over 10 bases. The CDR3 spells CASSYSGGPTDTQYF. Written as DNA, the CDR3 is TGTGCCAGCAGTTATAGCGGGGGGCCCACAGATACGCAGTATTTT.